Listed below are T cell receptor beta chains from one sample, sequenced in a study of cytomegalovirus exposure and HLA in healthy donors. Data came from immunoSEQ multiplex PCR; TCRdb stores just in-frame clones and leaves some out. The table records around 200,000 clones, about 80% of them present only once. Sequencing was carried out using PBMCs. These receptors came from a young man in good health and CMV-seronegative. CDR3s include the opening cysteine and the closing phenylalanine or tryptophan. The order of the fields is V gene, J gene, D gene, clone size, CDR3 DNA, CDR3 protein. The D gene is left open where the match is weak. Not all rows give a size; the values are once, few, many and, for expanded clones, a class.

TRBV6-4	TRBJ2-5	.	.	TGTGCCAGCAGCGCCGATCGGGGGGCGGTTGAGACCCAGTACTTC	CASSADRGAVETQYF
TRBV6-1	TRBJ1-3	TRBD1	once	TGTGCCAGCAGTCAGGGGGCGTCTGGAAACACCATATATTTT	CASSQGASGNTIYF
TRBV29-1	TRBJ1-2	.	.	TGCAGCGTTGAGGGCAGGGGCACCAGGGGCCAGGGTTATGGCTACACCTTC	CSVEGRGTRGQGYGYTF
TRBV6-1	TRBJ2-1	.	.	TGTGCCAGCAGCTGGCGAGGGTCTAGCTTGAATGAGCAGTTCTTC	CASSWRGSSLNEQFF
TRBV29-1	TRBJ1-4	.	once	TGCAGCGCTGGGAGGGGCAATGAAAAACTGTTTTTT	CSAGRGNEKLFF
TRBV30	TRBJ1-1	.	.	TGTGCCTGGAGTCAACGGGGCACTGAAGCTTTCTTT	CAWSQRGTEAFF
TRBV29-1	TRBJ2-7	TRBD2	.	TGCAGCGTGGTCGGGACTAGCGGGAGGGAACCCTACGAGCAGTACTTC	CSVVGTSGREPYEQYF
TRBV19	TRBJ2-7	TRBD2	.	TGTGCCAGTAGTATAGGCGGGGGAGCCTACGAGCAGTACTTC	CASSIGGGAYEQYF
TRBV10-3	TRBJ1-6	TRBD1	.	TGTGCCATCAGTGACCGGACAGGGTCAAGTTCACCCCTCCACTTT	CAISDRTGSSSPLHF
TRBV28	TRBJ1-1	TRBD1	.	TGTGCCAGCAGTTCCCAGACAGGGCGGACTGAAGCTTTCTTT	CASSSQTGRTEAFF
TRBV2	TRBJ2-1	TRBD2	.	TGTGCCAGCACCCAAGGGCGGGAGGGCTTGAATGAGCAGTTCTTC	CASTQGREGLNEQFF
TRBV29-1	TRBJ2-7	TRBD1	once	TGCAGCGCCACACCGAGACAGGGGTCGTCCTACGAGCAGTACTTC	CSATPRQGSSYEQYF
TRBV28	TRBJ1-2	TRBD1	.	TGTGCCAGCAGTTTAAGGGGACAGGCCTCCCATGGCTACACCTTC	CASSLRGQASHGYTF
TRBV2	TRBJ1-1	TRBD1	.	TGTGCCAGCAGTTTCCCGGGACAGTTGACTCGCTCTGAAGCTTTCTTT	CASSFPGQLTRSEAFF
TRBV28	TRBJ2-6	TRBD1	.	TGTGCCAGCAGTCCACTAGGACAGGGCCAAACCTCTGGGGCCAACGTCCTGACTTTC	CASSPLGQGQTSGANVLTF
TRBV20-1	TRBJ1-1	.	.	TGCAGTGCCCGGGGTAACACTGAAGCTTTCTTT	CSARGNTEAFF
TRBV6-5	TRBJ1-1	TRBD1	.	TGTGCCAGCAGTGAAACAGGGGGCCCCACTGAAGCTTTCTTT	CASSETGGPTEAFF
TRBV6-1	TRBJ1-3	.	.	TGTGCCAGTTACGCGACAGGATCTGGAAACACCATATATTTT	CASYATGSGNTIYF
TRBV5-1	TRBJ2-7	TRBD2	few	TGCGCCAGCAGTCAAACTGAGCGGGAGGGAGAGCAGTACTTC	CASSQTEREGEQYF
TRBV4-1	TRBJ1-1	TRBD1	.	TGCGCCAGCAGCGCACCGGGACAGGGGCATACTGAAGCTTTCTTT	CASSAPGQGHTEAFF
TRBV14	TRBJ2-2	.	.	TGTGCCAGCAGCCAAGCGTTGAGTTCCGCCGGGGAGCTGTTTTTT	CASSQALSSAGELFF
TRBV29-1	TRBJ2-3	.	.	TGCAGCGTTGGGGGCGGTAGCACAGATACGCAGTATTTT	CSVGGGSTDTQYF
TRBV12-5	TRBJ1-1	TRBD1	few	TGTGCTAGTGGGACAGGGAAGGCTGAAGCTTTCTTT	CASGTGKAEAFF
TRBV6-1	TRBJ1-6	TRBD1	.	TGTGCCAGCAGTAAGGGACAGGGGAATAATTCACCCCTCCACTTT	CASSKGQGNNSPLHF
TRBV14	TRBJ1-1	TRBD1	once	TGTGCCAGCGGCTACACATCCGGGACAGGGGGAATCGGCGTCATTGCTTTCTTT	CASGYTSGTGGIGVIAFF